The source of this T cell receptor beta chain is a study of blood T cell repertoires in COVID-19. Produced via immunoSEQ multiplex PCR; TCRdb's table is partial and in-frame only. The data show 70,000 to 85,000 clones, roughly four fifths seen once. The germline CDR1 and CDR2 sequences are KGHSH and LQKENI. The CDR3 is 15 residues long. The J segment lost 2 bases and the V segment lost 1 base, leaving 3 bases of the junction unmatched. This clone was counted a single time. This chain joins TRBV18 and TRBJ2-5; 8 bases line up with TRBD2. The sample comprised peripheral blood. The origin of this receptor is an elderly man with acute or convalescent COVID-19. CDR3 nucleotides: TGTGCCAGCTCACCACTAGCGGGATCACAAGAGACCCAGTACTTC. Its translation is CASSPLAGSQETQYF.